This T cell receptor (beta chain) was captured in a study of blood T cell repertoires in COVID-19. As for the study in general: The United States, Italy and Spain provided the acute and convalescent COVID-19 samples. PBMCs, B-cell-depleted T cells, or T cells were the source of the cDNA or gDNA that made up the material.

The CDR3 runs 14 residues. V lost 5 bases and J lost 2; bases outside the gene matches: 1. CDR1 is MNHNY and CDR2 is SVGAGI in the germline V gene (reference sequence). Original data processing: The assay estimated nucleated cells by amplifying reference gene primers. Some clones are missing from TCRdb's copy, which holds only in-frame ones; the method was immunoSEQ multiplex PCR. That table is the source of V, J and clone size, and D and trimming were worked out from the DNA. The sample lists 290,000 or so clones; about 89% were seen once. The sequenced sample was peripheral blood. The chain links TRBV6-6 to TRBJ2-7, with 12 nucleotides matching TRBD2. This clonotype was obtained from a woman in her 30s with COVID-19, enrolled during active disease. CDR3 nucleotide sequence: TGTGCCAGCAGTCCTAGCGGGAGGGCCTACGAGCAGTACTTC. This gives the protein CASSPSGRAYEQYF.